This T cell receptor (beta chain) appears in the sequencing data of a study of regulatory T cells in long-lasting Graves disease. Study observations and caveats: Persistent patients had more shared public clonotypes (2,741) than new patients (approximately 920).

The V gene's germline CDR1 is DFQATT and CDR2 SNEGSKA (reference sequence). This CDR3 comprises 14 residues. The V gene lost 1 base and the J gene lost 4 bases, with 10 bases spanning the gap. In the case of this clonotype: Its matching antigen is unknown.

The authors built TCR beta libraries using iRepertoire HTBI primers and Arm-PCR of CDR3 regions. One entry per CDR3 protein results from TCRdb running MiXCR on the multiplex PCR reads. Of some 220,000 distinct CDR3 sequences in the sample, roughly 19% were seen once. The sample's time point: newly diagnosed GD, antithyroid drugs for less than 3 months. Generation of the TCR library employed RNA extracted from PBMCs. The same specimen was also included in a second study, on T cells in Graves' hyperthyroidism and ophthalmopathy.

The rearrangement links TRBV20-1 to TRBJ2-2; D remains ambiguous. The receptor was derived from a woman aged 25 to 39 with Graves disease. The sequences come from peripheral blood mononuclear cells (PBMCs), collected at new diagnosis, from a patient treated with antithyroid drugs. The CDR3 sequence: CSARVDEITGELFF. In nucleotides, the CDR3 is TGCAGTGCTAGAGTCGATGAAATCACCGGGGAGCTGTTTTTT.